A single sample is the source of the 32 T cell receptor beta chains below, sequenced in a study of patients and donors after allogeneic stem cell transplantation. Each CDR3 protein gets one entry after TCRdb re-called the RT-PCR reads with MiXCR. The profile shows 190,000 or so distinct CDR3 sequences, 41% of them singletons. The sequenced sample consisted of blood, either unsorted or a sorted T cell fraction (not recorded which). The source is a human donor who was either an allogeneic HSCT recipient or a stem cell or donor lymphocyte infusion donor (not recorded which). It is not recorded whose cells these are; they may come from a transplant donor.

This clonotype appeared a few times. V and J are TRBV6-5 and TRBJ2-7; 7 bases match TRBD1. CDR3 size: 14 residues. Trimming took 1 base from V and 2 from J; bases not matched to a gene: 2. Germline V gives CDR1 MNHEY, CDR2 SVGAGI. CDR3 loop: CASSYLDRAYEQYF. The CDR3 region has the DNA TGTGCCAGCAGTTACTTAGACAGGGCCTACGAGCAGTACTTC.

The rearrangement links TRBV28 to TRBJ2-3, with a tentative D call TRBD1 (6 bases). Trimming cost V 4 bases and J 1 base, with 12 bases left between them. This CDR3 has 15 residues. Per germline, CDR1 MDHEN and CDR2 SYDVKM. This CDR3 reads CASSSGVRGTDTQYF. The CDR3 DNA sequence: TGTGCCAGCAGTTCAGGGGTCCGCGGCACAGATACGCAGTATTTT.

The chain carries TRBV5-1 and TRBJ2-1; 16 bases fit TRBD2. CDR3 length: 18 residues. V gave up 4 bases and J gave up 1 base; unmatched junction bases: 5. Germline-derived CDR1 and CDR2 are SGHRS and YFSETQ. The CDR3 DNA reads TGCGCCAGCAGCCCGGGACTAGCGGGAGGGGGATCCTACAATGAGCAGTTCTTC. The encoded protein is CASSPGLAGGGSYNEQFF. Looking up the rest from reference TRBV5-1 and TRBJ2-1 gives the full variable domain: KAGVTQTPRYLIKTRGQQVTLSCSPISGHRSVSWYQQTPGQGLQFLFEYFSETQRNKGNFPGRFSGRQFSNSRSEMNVSTLELGDSALYLCASSPGLAGGGSYNEQFFGPGTRLTVL.

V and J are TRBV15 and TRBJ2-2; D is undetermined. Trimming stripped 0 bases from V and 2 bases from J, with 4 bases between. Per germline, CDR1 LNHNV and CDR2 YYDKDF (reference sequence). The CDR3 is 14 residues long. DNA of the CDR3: TGTGCCACCAGCAGAGACAGCAACACCGGGGAGCTGTTTTTT. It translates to CATSRDSNTGELFF.

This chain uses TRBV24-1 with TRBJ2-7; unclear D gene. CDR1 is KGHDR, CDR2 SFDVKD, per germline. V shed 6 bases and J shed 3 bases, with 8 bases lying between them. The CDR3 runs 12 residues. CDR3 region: CATSTHGYEQYF. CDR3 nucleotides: TGTGCCACCAGTACCCATGGCTACGAGCAGTACTTC.

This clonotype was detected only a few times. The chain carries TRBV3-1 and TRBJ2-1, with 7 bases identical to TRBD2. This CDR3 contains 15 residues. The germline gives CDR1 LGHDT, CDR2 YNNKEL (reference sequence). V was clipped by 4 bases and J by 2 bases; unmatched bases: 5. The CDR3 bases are TGTGCCAGCAGCCCCACCGGGACTACCTACAATGAGCAGTTCTTC. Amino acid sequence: CASSPTGTTYNEQFF.

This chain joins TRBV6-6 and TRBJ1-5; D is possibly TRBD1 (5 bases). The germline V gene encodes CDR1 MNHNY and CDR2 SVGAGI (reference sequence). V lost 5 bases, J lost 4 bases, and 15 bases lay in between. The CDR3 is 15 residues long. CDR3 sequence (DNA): TGTGCCAGCAGTCAGGACCGGGGGAGAAATCAGCCCCAGCATTTT. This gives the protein CASSQDRGRNQPQHF.

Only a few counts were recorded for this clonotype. CDR3 sequence: CASSLLALAGVSSGETQYF. CDR3 nucleotides: TGTGCCAGCAGCTTATTGGCGCTAGCGGGAGTGTCATCAGGAGAGACCCAGTACTTC. V and J are TRBV7-8 and TRBJ2-5, with 10 positions matching TRBD2. This CDR3 region has 19 residues. Germline V gene data show CDR1 as SGHVS and CDR2 as FQNEAQ. V trimming: 2 bases; J trimming: 4 bases; junction bases outside the gene matches: 16.

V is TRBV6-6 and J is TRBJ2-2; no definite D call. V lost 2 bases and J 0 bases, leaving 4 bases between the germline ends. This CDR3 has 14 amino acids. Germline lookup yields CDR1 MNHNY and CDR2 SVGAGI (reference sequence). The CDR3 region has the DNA TGTGCCAGCAGTTACCGTACGAACACCGGGGAGCTGTTTTTT. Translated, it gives CASSYRTNTGELFF.

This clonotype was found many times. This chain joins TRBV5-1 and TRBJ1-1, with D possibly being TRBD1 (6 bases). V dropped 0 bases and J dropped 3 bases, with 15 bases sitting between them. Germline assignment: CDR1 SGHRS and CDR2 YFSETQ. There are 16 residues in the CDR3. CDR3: CASSLGSGGVDTEAFF. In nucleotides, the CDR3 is TGCGCCAGCAGCTTGGGTTCGGGGGGCGTCGACACTGAAGCTTTCTTT.

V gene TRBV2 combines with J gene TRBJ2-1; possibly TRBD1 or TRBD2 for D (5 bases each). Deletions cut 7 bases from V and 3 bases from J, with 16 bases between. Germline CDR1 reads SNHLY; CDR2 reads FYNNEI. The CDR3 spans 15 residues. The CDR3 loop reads CASISGPLRYNEQFF. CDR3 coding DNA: TGTGCCAGCATTTCGGGACCTCTCCGCTACAATGAGCAGTTCTTC. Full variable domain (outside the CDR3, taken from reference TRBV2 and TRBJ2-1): EPEVTQTPSHQVTQMGQEVILRCVPISNHLYFYWYRQILGQKVEFLVSFYNNEISEKSEIFDDQFSVERPDGSNFTLKIRSTKLEDSAMYFCASISGPLRYNEQFFGPGTRLTVL.

CDR3 in amino acids: CSVESTGSEQYF. CDR3 sequence (DNA): TGCAGCGTTGAATCGACAGGGTCTGAGCAGTACTTC. J is TRBJ2-7 and V is TRBV29-1; TRBD1 matches at 7 bases. The CDR3 is 12 amino acids. The germline CDR1 and CDR2 sequences are SQVTM and ANQGSEA. V was pared by 2 bases and J by 7 bases, with 5 bases of the junction left unmatched.

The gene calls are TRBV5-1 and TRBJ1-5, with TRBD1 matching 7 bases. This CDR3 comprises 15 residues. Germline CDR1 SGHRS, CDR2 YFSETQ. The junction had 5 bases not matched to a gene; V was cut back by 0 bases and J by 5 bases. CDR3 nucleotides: TGCGCCAGCAGCTTGGGGACAGGCCGGGATCAGCCCCAGCATTTT. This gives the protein CASSLGTGRDQPQHF.

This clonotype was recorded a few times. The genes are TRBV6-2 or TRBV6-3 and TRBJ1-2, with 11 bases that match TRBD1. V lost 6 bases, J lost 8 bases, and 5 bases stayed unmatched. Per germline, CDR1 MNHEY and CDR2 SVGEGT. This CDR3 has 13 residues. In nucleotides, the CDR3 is TGTGCCAGCAGAAAGGGACAGGGGGTCGGCTACACCTTC. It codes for CASRKGQGVGYTF.

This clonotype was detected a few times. The CDR3 DNA reads TGCAGCGTTGTGGTCAGCGAAGCTTTCTTT. Amino acids: CSVVVSEAFF. The chain uses TRBV29-1 and TRBJ1-1; D uncertain. Looked up from germline, CDR1 is SQVTM and CDR2 is ANQGSEA. The CDR3 contains 10 residues. Trimming left V 4 bases short and J 8 bases short, with 8 bases between.

The CDR3 coding sequence is TGCAGCGTTGGAGCTGGGCGGTTGAACACTGAAGCTTTCTTT. Translated, it gives CSVGAGRLNTEAFF. The V call is TRBV29-1, the J call TRBJ1-1; D is undetermined. The CDR3 totals 14 residues. Deletions cut 4 bases from V and 0 bases from J, with 12 bases between. Germline V CDR1 and CDR2: SQVTM, ANQGSEA.

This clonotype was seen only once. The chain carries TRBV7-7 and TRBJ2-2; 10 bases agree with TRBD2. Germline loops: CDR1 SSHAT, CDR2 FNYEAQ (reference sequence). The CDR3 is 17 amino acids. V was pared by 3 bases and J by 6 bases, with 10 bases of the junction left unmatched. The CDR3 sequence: CASSLRASGSIPGELFF. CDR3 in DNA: TGTGCCAGCAGCTTGCGGGCTAGCGGGAGTATCCCCGGGGAGCTGTTTTTT.

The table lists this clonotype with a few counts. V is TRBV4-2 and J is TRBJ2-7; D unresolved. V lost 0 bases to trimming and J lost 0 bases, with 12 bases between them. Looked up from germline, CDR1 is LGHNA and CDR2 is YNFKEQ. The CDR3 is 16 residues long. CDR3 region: CASSQESTVSSYEQYF. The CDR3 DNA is TGTGCCAGCAGCCAAGAGTCAACCGTTAGCTCCTACGAGCAGTACTTC.

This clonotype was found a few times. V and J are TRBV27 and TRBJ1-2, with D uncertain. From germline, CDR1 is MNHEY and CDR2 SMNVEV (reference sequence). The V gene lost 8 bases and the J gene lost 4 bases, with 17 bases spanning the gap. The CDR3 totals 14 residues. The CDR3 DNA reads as TGTGCCAGCTGTACCCCCAGGCCATTCTATGGCTACACCTTC. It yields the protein CASCTPRPFYGYTF.

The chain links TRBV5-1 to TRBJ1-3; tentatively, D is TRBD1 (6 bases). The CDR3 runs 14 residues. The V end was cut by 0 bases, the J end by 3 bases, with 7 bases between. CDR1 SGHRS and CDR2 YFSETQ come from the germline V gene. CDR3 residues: CASSLEGGGNTIYF. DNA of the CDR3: TGCGCCAGCAGCTTGGAAGGGGGTGGAAACACCATATATTTT.

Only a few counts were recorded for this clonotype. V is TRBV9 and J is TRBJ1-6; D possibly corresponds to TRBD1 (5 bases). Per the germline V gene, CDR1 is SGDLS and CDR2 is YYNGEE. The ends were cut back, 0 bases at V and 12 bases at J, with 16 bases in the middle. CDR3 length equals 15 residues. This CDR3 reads CASSVGEAPGGPLHF. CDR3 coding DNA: TGTGCCAGCAGCGTAGGTGAAGCCCCCGGGGGACCCCTCCACTTT.

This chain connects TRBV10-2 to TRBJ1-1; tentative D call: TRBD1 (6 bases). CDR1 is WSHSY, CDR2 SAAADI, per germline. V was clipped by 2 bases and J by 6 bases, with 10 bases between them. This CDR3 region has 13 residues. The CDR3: CASSETNRAEAFF. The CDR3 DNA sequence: TGCGCCAGCAGTGAGACCAACAGGGCTGAAGCTTTCTTT.

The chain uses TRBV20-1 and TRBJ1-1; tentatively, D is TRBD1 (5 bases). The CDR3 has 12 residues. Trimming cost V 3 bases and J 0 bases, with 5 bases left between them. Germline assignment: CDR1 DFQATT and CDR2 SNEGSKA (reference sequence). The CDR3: CSARTVNTEAFF. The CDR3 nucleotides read TGCAGTGCTAGGACAGTGAACACTGAAGCTTTCTTT.

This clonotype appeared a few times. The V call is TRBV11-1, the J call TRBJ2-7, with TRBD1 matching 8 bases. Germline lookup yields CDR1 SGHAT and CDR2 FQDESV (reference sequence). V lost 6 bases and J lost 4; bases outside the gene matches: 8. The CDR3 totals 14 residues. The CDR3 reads CASRGTGAYYEQYF. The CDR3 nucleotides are TGTGCCAGCAGAGGGACAGGAGCTTATTACGAGCAGTACTTC.

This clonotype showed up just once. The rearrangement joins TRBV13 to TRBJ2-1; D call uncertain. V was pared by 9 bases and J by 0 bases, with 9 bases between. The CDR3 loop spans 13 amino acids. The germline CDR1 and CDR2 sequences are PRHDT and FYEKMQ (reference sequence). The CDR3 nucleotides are TGTGCCAGTCATCGTAGCTCCTACAATGAGCAGTTCTTC. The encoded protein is CASHRSSYNEQFF.

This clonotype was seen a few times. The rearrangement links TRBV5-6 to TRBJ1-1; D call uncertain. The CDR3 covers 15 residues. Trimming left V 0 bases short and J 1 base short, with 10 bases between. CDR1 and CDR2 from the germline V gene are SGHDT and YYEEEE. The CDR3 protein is CASSLGVSENTEAFF. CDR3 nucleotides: TGTGCCAGCAGCTTGGGTGTGAGTGAGAACACTGAAGCTTTCTTT.

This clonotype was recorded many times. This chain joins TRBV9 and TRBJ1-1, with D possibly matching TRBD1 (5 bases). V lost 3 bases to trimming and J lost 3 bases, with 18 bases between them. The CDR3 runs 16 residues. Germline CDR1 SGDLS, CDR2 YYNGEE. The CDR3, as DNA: TGTGCCAGCAGCGCAAGCAGGGCCTTCACCTACACTGAAGCTTTCTTT. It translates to CASSASRAFTYTEAFF. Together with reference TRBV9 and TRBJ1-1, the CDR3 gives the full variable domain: DSGVTQTPKHLITATGQRVTLRCSPRSGDLSVYWYQQSLDQGLQFLIQYYNGEERAKGNILERFSAQQFPDLHSELNLSSLELGDSALYFCASSASRAFTYTEAFFGQGTRLTVV.

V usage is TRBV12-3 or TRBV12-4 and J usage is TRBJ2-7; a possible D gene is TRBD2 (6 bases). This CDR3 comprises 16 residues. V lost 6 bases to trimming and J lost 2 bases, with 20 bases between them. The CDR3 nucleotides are TGTGCCAGCAGCGGACTACCGGGACTCACAACCTACGAGCAGTACTTC. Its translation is CASSGLPGLTTYEQYF.

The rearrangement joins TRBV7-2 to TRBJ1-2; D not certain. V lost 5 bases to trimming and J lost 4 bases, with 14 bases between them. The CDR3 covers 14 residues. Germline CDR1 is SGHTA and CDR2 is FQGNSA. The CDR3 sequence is CASSADRASYGYTF. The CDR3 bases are TGTGCCAGCAGCGCAGACCGAGCTTCCTATGGCTACACCTTC.

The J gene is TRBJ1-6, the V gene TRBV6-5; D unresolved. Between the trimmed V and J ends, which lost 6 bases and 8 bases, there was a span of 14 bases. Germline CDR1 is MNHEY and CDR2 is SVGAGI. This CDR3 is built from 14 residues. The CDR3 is CASSPPGGDSPLHF. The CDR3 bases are TGTGCCAGCAGCCCCCCGGGTGGGGATTCACCCCTCCACTTT.

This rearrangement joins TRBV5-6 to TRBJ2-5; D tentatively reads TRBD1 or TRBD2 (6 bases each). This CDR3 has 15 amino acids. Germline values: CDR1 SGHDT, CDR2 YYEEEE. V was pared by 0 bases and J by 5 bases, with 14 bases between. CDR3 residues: CASSLGPGASETQYF. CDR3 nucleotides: TGTGCCAGCAGCTTGGGTCCGGGGGCAAGTGAGACCCAGTACTTC. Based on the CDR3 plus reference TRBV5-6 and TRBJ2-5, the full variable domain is DAGVTQSPTHLIKTRGQQVTLRCSPKSGHDTVSWYQQALGQGPQFIFQYYEEEERQRGNFPDRFSGHQFPNYSSELNVNALLLGDSALYLCASSLGPGASETQYFGPGTRLLVL.

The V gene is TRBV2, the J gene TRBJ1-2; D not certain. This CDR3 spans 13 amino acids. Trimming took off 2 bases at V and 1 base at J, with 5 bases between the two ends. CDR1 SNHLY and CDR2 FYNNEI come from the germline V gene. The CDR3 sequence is CASSEPFNYGYTF. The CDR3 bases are TGTGCCAGCAGTGAACCGTTTAACTATGGCTACACCTTC.